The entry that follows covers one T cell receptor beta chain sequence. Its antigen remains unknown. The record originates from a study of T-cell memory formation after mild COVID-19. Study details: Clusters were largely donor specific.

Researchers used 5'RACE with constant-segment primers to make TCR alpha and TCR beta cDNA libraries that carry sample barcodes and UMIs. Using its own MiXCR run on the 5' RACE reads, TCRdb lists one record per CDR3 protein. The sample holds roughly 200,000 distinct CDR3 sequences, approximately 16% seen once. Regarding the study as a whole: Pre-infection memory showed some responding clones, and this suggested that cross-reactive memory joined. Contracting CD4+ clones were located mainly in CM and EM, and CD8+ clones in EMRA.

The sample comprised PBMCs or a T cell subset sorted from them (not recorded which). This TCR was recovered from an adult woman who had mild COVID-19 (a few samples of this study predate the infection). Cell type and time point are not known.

The CDR3 nucleotides are TGTGCCAGCAGTGTGACTAGCGGTCCCTACGAGCAGTACTTC. It specifies CASSVTSGPYEQYF. The chain has TRBV12-3 or TRBV12-4 and TRBJ2-7; 9 nucleotides match TRBD2. V trimming: 5 bases; J trimming: 2 bases; junction bases outside the gene matches: 4. The CDR3 totals 14 residues.